This T cell receptor beta chain was recorded in a study of T cells in Graves' hyperthyroidism and ophthalmopathy. Authors of the study amplified TCR beta CDR3 regions from RNA transcripts. The HTBI primer set was used in a first-round RT-PCR of the TCR CDR3. Each CDR3 protein is one row after TCRdb ran MiXCR on the multiplex PCR reads. The data contain 450,000 to 700,000 distinct CDR3 sequences, around 42% of them singletons. From germline, CDR1 is DFQATT and CDR2 SNEGSKA (reference sequence). CDR3 length: 14 residues. V lost 1 base, J lost 0 bases, and 2 bases stayed unmatched. The source material was peripheral blood or thyroid tissue (not recorded which). This chain links TRBV20-1 with TRBJ1-1; 7 nucleotides align to TRBD1. This clonotype was obtained from an adult woman with Graves' disease, either hyperthyroidism or ophthalmopathy (not recorded which). The CDR3 loop is CSARGDSMNTEAFF. The CDR3 nucleotides are TGCAGTGCTAGAGGGGACAGTATGAACACTGAAGCTTTCTTT.